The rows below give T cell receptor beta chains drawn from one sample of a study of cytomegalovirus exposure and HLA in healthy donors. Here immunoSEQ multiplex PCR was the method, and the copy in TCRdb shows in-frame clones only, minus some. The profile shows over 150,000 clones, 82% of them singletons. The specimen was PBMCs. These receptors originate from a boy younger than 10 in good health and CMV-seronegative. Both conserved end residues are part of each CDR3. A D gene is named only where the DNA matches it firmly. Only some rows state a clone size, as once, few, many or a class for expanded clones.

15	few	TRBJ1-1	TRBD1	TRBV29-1	TGCAGCGTTGAACCCAGACTAACAGGGGGCACTGAAGCTTTCTTT	CSVEPRLTGGTEAFF
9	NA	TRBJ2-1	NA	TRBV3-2	TGTGCCAGCTCTATTGAGCAGTTCTTC	CASSIEQFF
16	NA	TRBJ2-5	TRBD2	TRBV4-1	TGCGCCAGCAGCCAAGGAAGGAGCGGGGGGAGGGAGACCCAGTACTTC	CASSQGRSGGRETQYF
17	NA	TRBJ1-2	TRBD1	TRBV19	TGTGCCAGTAGTGGGGTCGCCGGACAGGGCCCTAACTATGGCTACACCTTC	CASSGVAGQGPNYGYTF
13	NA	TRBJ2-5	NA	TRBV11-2	TGTGCCAGCAGCCCAGCGGACAGAGAGACCCAGTACTTC	CASSPADRETQYF
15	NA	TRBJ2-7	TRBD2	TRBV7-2	TGTGCCAGCAGCACCAGCGGGGGCCGCCGGGACGAGCAGTACTTC	CASSTSGGRRDEQYF
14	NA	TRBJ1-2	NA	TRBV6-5	TGTGCCAGCACTTTGTCGGGGGGGAACTATGGCTACACCTTC	CASTLSGGNYGYTF
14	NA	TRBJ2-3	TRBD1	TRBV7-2	TGTGCCAGCACCCAAGACAGGGGCACAGATACGCAGTATTTT	CASTQDRGTDTQYF
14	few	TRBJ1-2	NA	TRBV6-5	TGTGCCAGCAGTTACCAGGGGCCTCCTGGGGGCTACACCTTC	CASSYQGPPGGYTF
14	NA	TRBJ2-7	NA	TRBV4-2	TGTGCCAGCAGCCAAGATATGTCTACCTACGAGCAGTACTTC	CASSQDMSTYEQYF
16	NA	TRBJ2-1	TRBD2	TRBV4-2	TGTGCCAGCAGCCAAGTCAGAGCGGGGGCCCCGAATGAGCAGTTCTTC	CASSQVRAGAPNEQFF
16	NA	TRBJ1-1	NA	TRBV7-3	TGTGCCAGCAGCTTATCGGGACACCAATTACCCGAGGAAGCTTTCTTT	CASSLSGHQLPEEAFF
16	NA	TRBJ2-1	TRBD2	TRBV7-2	TGTGCCAGCAGCTTAGAGTCGGGGGGCTCCTACAATGAGCAGTTCTTC	CASSLESGGSYNEQFF
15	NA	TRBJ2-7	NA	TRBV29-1	TGCAGCGTTGGGGGGGGGCGGATGAGCTCCTACGAGCAGTACTTC	CSVGGGRMSSYEQYF
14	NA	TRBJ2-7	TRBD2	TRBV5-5	TGTGCCAGCAGCTTTAGCGGGGGGGCAGGCGAGCAGTACTTC	CASSFSGGAGEQYF
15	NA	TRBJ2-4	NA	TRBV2	TGTGCCAGCAGTCCTTCCCAGGGGTTCCAAAACATTCAGTACTTC	CASSPSQGFQNIQYF
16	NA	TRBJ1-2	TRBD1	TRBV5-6	TGTGCCAGCAGCCACTACCAGTTTGACAGGGCCTATGGCTACACCTTC	CASSHYQFDRAYGYTF
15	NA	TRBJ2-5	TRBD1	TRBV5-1	TGCGCCAGCAGCTTGGGACAGGGGTTTCAAGAGACCCAGTACTTC	CASSLGQGFQETQYF
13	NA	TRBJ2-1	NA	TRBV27	TGTGCCAGCAGACTCCCGTCCAGCGATGAGCAGTTCTTC	CASRLPSSDEQFF
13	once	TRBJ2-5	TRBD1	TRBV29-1	TGCAGCGTTGAAGATCGGACAGGAGAGACCCAGTACTTC	CSVEDRTGETQYF
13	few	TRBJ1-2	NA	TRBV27	TGTGCCACCGCTCCTCTTACAGGGTATGGCTACACCTTC	CATAPLTGYGYTF
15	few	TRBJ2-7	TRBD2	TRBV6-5	TGTGCCAGCGGGACTAGCGGGGGGACCGCTTACGAGCAGTACTTC	CASGTSGGTAYEQYF
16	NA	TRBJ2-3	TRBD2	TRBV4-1	TGCGCCAGCAGCCAAGATGGTAGCGGGGGATCGGATACGCAGTATTTT	CASSQDGSGGSDTQYF
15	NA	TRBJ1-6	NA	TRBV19	TGTGCCAGTAGTATTGTAGAAACAGGGAAGTCACCCCTCCACTTT	CASSIVETGKSPLHF
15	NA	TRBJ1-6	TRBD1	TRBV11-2	TGTGCCAGCAGCTTCCCGAGACAGGGGAATTCACCCCTCCACTTT	CASSFPRQGNSPLHF
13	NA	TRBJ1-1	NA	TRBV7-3	TGTGCCAGCAGCTTACAGGGGAACACTGAAGCTTTCTTT	CASSLQGNTEAFF
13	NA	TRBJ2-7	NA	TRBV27	TGTGCCAGCAGTAATCGGGGGTTAGGCGAGCAGTACTTC	CASSNRGLGEQYF
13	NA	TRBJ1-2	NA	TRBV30	TGTGCCTGGGGTGACAGGTATCCCGTTGGCTACACCTTC	CAWGDRYPVGYTF
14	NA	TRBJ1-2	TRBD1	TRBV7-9	TGTGCCAGCAGCTTTACCCCCTCAGGGGGTGGCTACACCTTC	CASSFTPSGGGYTF
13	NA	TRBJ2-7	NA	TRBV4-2	TGTGCCAGCAGCCATGGCCGGGGCTACGAGCAGTACTTC	CASSHGRGYEQYF
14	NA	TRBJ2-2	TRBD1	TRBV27	TGCGCCAGCTGGGACAGAGGAATCACCGGGGAGCTGTTTTTT	CASWDRGITGELFF
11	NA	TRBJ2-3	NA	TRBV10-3	TGTGCGGCGGGGAACGCAGATACGCAGTATTTT	CAAGNADTQYF
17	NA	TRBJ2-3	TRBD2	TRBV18	TGTGCCAGCTCACCAAAGTGGAGCGGGGCACGAGAAGATACGCAGTATTTT	CASSPKWSGAREDTQYF
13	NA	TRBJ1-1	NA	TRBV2	TGTGCCAGCGCAATTATAACTAACACTGAAGCTTTCTTT	CASAIITNTEAFF
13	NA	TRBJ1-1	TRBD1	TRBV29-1	TGCAGCGTTGGGACAGGGGGGAACACTGAAGCTTTCTTT	CSVGTGGNTEAFF
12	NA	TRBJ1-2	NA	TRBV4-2	TGTGCCAGCAGCCAGGACAGCTATGGCTACACCTTC	CASSQDSYGYTF
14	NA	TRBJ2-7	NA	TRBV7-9	TGTGCCAGCAGCTTAGTTACACCTCCCTACGAGCAGTACTTC	CASSLVTPPYEQYF
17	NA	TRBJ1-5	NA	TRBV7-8	TGTGCCAGCAGCAACCTCGGACGGACTATTAGCAATCAGCCCCAGCATTTT	CASSNLGRTISNQPQHF
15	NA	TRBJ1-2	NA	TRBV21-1	TGTGCCAGCAGCAAAGCAGGATGGGGATACGGGGACTACACCTTC	CASSKAGWGYGDYTF
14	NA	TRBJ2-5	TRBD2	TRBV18	TGTGCCAGCTCACCAGCGGGGGGGCAAGAGACCCAGTACTTC	CASSPAGGQETQYF
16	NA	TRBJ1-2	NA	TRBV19	TGTGCCAGTAGTATGGCGGGGGGGCCCTTGGACTATGGCTACACCTTC	CASSMAGGPLDYGYTF
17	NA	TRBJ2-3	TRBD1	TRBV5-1	TGCGCCAGCAGCAAGGACAGGGATTCTTTCGGCACAGATACGCAGTATTTT	CASSKDRDSFGTDTQYF
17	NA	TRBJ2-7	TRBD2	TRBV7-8	TGTGCCAGCAGCTTAGGTCGAGTTACTAGCGGGGGTTACGAGCAGTACTTC	CASSLGRVTSGGYEQYF
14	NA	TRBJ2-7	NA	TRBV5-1	TGCGCCAGCAGCTCTGGGGAGGAGTTCCACGAGCAGTACTTC	CASSSGEEFHEQYF
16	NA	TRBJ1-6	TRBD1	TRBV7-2	TGTGCCAGCAGCTTCCCCGGGACAGGCTATAATTCACCCCTCCACTTT	CASSFPGTGYNSPLHF
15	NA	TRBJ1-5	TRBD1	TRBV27	TGTGCCAGCAGTCGGACAGGAAGGCCCAATCAGCCCCAGCATTTT	CASSRTGRPNQPQHF
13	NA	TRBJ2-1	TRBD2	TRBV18	TGTGCCGGAAGCGGGGGGAAATACAATGAGCAGTTCTTC	CAGSGGKYNEQFF
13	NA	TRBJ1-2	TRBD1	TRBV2	TGTGCCAGCACGAGGGACAGGAACTATGGCTACACCTTC	CASTRDRNYGYTF
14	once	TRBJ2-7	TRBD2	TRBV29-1	TGCAGCGTCAGGTCGCGGGGGGGGCGATACGAGCAGTACTTC	CSVRSRGGRYEQYF
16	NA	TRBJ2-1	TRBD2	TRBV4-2	TGTGCCAGCAGCCAAGGCGGTAGCGGGGGGTACAATGAGCAGTTCTTC	CASSQGGSGGYNEQFF
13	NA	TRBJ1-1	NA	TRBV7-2	TGTGCCAGCAGCCTTCACTCGAACACTGAAGCTTTCTTT	CASSLHSNTEAFF
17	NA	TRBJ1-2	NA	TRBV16	TGTGCCAGCAGCCAACTCGTTCAGGATGATAATCTCTATGGCTACACCTTC	CASSQLVQDDNLYGYTF
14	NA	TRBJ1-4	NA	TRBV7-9	TGTGCCAGCAGCTTACGGTCCGGTAATGAAAAACTGTTTTTT	CASSLRSGNEKLFF
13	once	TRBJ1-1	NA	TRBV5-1	TGCGCCAGCAGGAGAACGATGAACACTGAAGCTTTCTTT	CASRRTMNTEAFF
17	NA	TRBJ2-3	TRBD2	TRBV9	TGTGCCAGCAGCGTATTAGCGGGGGGTCCGAGCACAGATACGCAGTATTTT	CASSVLAGGPSTDTQYF
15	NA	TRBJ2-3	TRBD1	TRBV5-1	TGCGCCAGCAGCAAAACAGGGGGGCACACAGATACGCAGTATTTT	CASSKTGGHTDTQYF
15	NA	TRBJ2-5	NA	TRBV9	TGTGCCAGCAGCATTGCCTCGGGAGCTCAAGAGACCCAGTACTTC	CASSIASGAQETQYF
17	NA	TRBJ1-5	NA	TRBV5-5	TGTGCCAGCAGCTTGACGTCAGGGCCTTATAGCAATCAGCCCCAGCATTTT	CASSLTSGPYSNQPQHF